Below are 5 T cell receptor beta chains sequenced from a single sample in a study of blood T cell repertoires in COVID-19. The protocol was immunoSEQ multiplex PCR, while the TCRdb copy is restricted to in-frame clones and leaves out a portion. The sample records 100,000 to 150,000 clones, approximately 87% being singletons. The sequenced sample consisted of peripheral blood. The source is a woman aged 55-69 years with acute or convalescent COVID-19.

The rearrangement joins TRBV19 to TRBJ1-5; possible D gene TRBD1, 5 bases. Germline values: CDR1 LNHDA, CDR2 SQIVND (reference sequence). This CDR3 spans 13 amino acids. Trimming left V 7 bases short and J 5 bases short, with 12 bases between. Written as DNA, the CDR3 is TGTGCCAGTACCCCGGGGGATTATCAGCCCCAGCATTTT. Translation: CASTPGDYQPQHF.

The chain has TRBV4-1 and TRBJ2-7, with 7 bases lining up with TRBD2. The germline V gene has CDR1 MGHRA and CDR2 YSYEKL. After removal of 0 bases from V and 6 bases from J, the junction contained 11 bases not matched to a gene. This CDR3 comprises 16 residues. This chain's CDR3 is CASSQEGGGTMGEQYF. CDR3 sequence (DNA): TGCGCCAGCAGCCAAGAAGGTGGAGGGACTATGGGCGAGCAGTACTTC.

This clone was seen once. The genes are TRBV5-1 and TRBJ2-5; D may be TRBD2 (6 bases). Trimming removed 5 bases at V and 2 bases at J, with 10 bases between. Germline V gene sequence: CDR1 SGHRS, CDR2 YFSETQ. There are 13 residues in the CDR3. This CDR3 is CASSGTSQETQYF. As DNA, the CDR3 is TGCGCCAGCAGTGGGACTTCACAAGAGACCCAGTACTTC.

The rearrangement joins TRBV2 to TRBJ1-2; 7 bases align to TRBD1. After removal of 6 bases from V and 4 bases from J, the junction contained 5 bases not matched to a gene. CDR3 length: 13 residues. Germline V CDR1 and CDR2: SNHLY, FYNNEI. CDR3: CASRGQTTYGYTF. The CDR3 DNA is TGTGCCAGCAGGGGACAGACGACCTATGGCTACACCTTC.

The chain uses TRBV5-1 and TRBJ2-6; 10 bases map to TRBD1. V lost 3 bases and J lost 2; bases outside the gene matches: 2. The germline CDR1 and CDR2 sequences are SGHRS and YFSETQ. The CDR3 is made up of 16 amino acids. The CDR3 DNA reads as TGCGCCAGCAGCTGGGACAGGGGAGCTGGGGCCAACGTCCTGACTTTC. Residues: CASSWDRGAGANVLTF.